Following are 20 T cell receptor beta chains from one sample sequenced in a study of shared clonotypes between healthy human individuals. Here immunoSEQ multiplex PCR was the method, and the copy in TCRdb shows in-frame clones only, minus some. The repertoire holds 500,000 to 650,000 clones, with roughly 72% as singletons. The sample consisted of PBMCs. Source of these receptors: a woman between 40 and 55 years old in good health. Some clones in this sample may be carry-over from other donors' samples.

The V gene is TRBV15, the J gene TRBJ2-7; TRBD2 matches at 9 bases. CDR3 length equals 19 residues. From germline, CDR1 is LNHNV and CDR2 YYDKDF (reference sequence). After removal of 0 bases from V and 0 bases from J, the junction contained 12 bases not matched to a gene. CDR3 residues: CATSREKGSGRPSSYEQYF. The DNA of the CDR3 is TGTGCCACCAGCAGAGAGAAGGGTAGCGGGAGACCCAGCTCCTACGAGCAGTACTTC. The complete variable domain, with remaining parts taken from reference TRBV15 and TRBJ2-7, reads DAMVIQNPRYQVTQFGKPVTLSCSQTLNHNVMYWYQQKSSQAPKLLFHYYDKDFNNEADTPDNFQSRRPNTSFCFLDIRSPGLGDTAMYLCATSREKGSGRPSSYEQYFGPGTRLTVT.

This chain links TRBV4-2 with TRBJ2-6; D gene uncertain. From germline, CDR1 is LGHNA and CDR2 YNFKEQ. The germline V and J ends were trimmed by 5 bases and 1 base, with 12 bases remaining between them. This CDR3 contains 16 residues. The CDR3 DNA follows: TGTGCCAGCAGCTACCCGGGTAGGTCTGGGGCCAACGTCCTGACTTTC. Its protein is CASSYPGRSGANVLTF.

A word on this clone: Other DNA sequences of this sample code for an identical CDR3. This sequence joins TRBV27 and TRBJ2-7; D unresolved. The length of the CDR3 is 14 residues. V was pared by 2 bases and J by 3 bases, with 11 bases between. Per the germline V gene, CDR1 is MNHEY and CDR2 is SMNVEV (reference sequence). This CDR3 reads CASSLGPSYYEQYF. The CDR3 coding sequence is TGTGCCAGCAGTTTAGGTCCGTCCTACTACGAGCAGTACTTC.

The chain links TRBV30 to TRBJ2-1; 7 bases are a match to TRBD2. Per germline, CDR1 GTSNPN and CDR2 SVGIG (reference sequence). With 0 bases clipped from V and 14 bases from J, the junction kept 10 bases outside the gene matches. This CDR3 is 13 amino acids long. CDR3: CAWSVRGLTSEFF. In DNA form, the CDR3 reads TGTGCCTGGAGTGTACGGGGACTAACTTCCGAGTTCTTC.

The chain joins TRBV19 to TRBJ2-3; 9 bases match TRBD2. The V segment lost 6 bases and the J segment 3 bases; nucleotides outside the gene matches: 13. Germline CDR1 LNHDA, CDR2 SQIVND (reference sequence). The CDR3 covers 17 residues. The CDR3 sequence: CASRRLAAGGSTDTQYF. The CDR3 coding sequence is TGTGCCAGTAGAAGACTAGCGGCGGGAGGTAGTACAGATACGCAGTATTTT. The variable domain in full, with the rest retrieved from reference TRBV19 and TRBJ2-3, is DGGITQSPKYLFRKEGQNVTLSCEQNLNHDAMYWYRQDPGQGLRLIYYSQIVNDFQKGDIAEGYSVSREKKESFPLTVTSAQKNPTAFYLCASRRLAAGGSTDTQYFGPGTRLTVL.

The rearrangement uses TRBV7-2 and TRBJ2-1, with D tentatively TRBD1 (5 bases). The V gene's germline CDR1 is SGHTA and CDR2 FQGNSA. This CDR3 region has 16 residues. With 1 base removed from V and 4 bases from J, the gap between germline ends came to 14 bases. The CDR3 region has the DNA TGTGCCAGCAGCTTAGGTGCCAGGGCAATTTACAATGAGCAGTTCTTC. It yields the protein CASSLGARAIYNEQFF.

The V gene is TRBV7-9, the J gene TRBJ2-5; possibly TRBD1 for D (5 bases). The CDR3 totals 13 residues. Germline assignment: CDR1 SEHNR and CDR2 FQNEAQ (reference sequence). The V end lost 5 bases, the J end lost 1 base, and 8 bases lay between the germline ends. The DNA of the CDR3 is TGTGCCAGCAGCGAGACAGCCCAAGAGACCCAGTACTTC. Encoded protein: CASSETAQETQYF.

The CDR3 nucleotides are TGTGCCAGCACCCGAGGGCCAGGCAAGTACTTC. This codes for CASTRGPGKYF. The chain has TRBV11-2 and TRBJ2-7, with TRBD2 as a possible D gene (5 bases). The germline CDR1 and CDR2 sequences are SGHAT and FQNNGV. Trimming shortened V by 7 bases and J by 11 bases, and 15 bases separated the two germline ends. The CDR3 runs 11 residues.

This clone showed up many times. This sequence joins TRBV9 and TRBJ2-5; a possible D gene is TRBD1 (5 bases). The CDR3 loop spans 15 amino acids. Trimming left V 1 base short and J 0 bases short, with 10 bases between. Germline V lookup: CDR1 SGDLS, CDR2 YYNGEE. CDR3 residues: CASSVLGADQETQYF. The CDR3 coding sequence is TGTGCCAGCAGCGTATTAGGGGCCGACCAAGAGACCCAGTACTTC.

V is TRBV6-6 and J is TRBJ1-5; possible D gene TRBD1, 6 bases. CDR3 length: 13 residues. With 5 bases removed from V and 4 bases from J, the gap between germline ends came to 9 bases. Per the germline V gene, CDR1 is MNHNY and CDR2 is SVGAGI (reference sequence). The CDR3 loop is CASSQQGNQPQHF. CDR3 nucleotides: TGTGCCAGCAGTCAACAGGGAAATCAGCCCCAGCATTTT.

This rearrangement joins TRBV7-9 to TRBJ2-1, with 8 bases fitting TRBD2. This CDR3 comprises 16 residues. Germline V CDR1 and CDR2: SEHNR, FQNEAQ (reference sequence). Unmatched junction bases numbered 14, after V lost 5 bases and J lost 8 bases. CDR3: CASSPYREGRGDEQFF. For the CDR3, the DNA is TGTGCCAGCAGCCCTTATCGGGAGGGCCGGGGCGATGAGCAGTTCTTC.

The chain combines TRBV11-2 with TRBJ2-2; D gene ambiguous. The CDR3 length is 16 residues. Trimming cost V 5 bases and J 0 bases, with 13 bases left between them. Germline V gene data show CDR1 as SGHAT and CDR2 as FQNNGV. For the CDR3, the DNA is TGTGCCAGCAGCCCAAGACATTACGCGAACACCGGGGAGCTGTTTTTT. It specifies CASSPRHYANTGELFF.

The V gene is TRBV27, the J gene TRBJ2-3; 10 nucleotides align to TRBD2. This CDR3 is 19 amino acids long. Germline lookup yields CDR1 MNHEY and CDR2 SMNVEV (reference sequence). With 7 bases clipped from V and 0 bases from J, the junction kept 16 bases outside the gene matches. The CDR3 sequence: CASTSPLAGARPSTDTQYF. As DNA, the CDR3 is TGTGCCAGCACCTCCCCCCTAGCGGGAGCAAGACCTAGCACAGATACGCAGTATTTT.

The genes are TRBV7-2 and TRBJ2-5, with 10 bases matching TRBD2. This CDR3 comprises 16 residues. V shed 5 bases and J 4 bases; nucleotides not matched to a gene: 10. Looked up from germline, CDR1 is SGHTA and CDR2 is FQGNSA. CDR3 nucleotide sequence: TGTGCCAGCAGCCCCAGCGGGAGGGCCAGGCGAGAGACCCAGTACTTC. Translation: CASSPSGRARRETQYF.

The rearrangement joins TRBV28 to TRBJ1-2, with 7 bases fitting TRBD1. The V gene end was trimmed by 8 bases and the J gene end by 5 bases; junction bases not matched to a gene: 8. CDR1 is MDHEN, CDR2 SYDVKM, per germline. The CDR3 covers 13 residues. The CDR3 DNA sequence: TGTGCCAGCTGGGCCAGGGGGAGATATGGCTACACCTTC. It encodes CASWARGRYGYTF.

This clone has a count of ten or more. The same CDR3 also results from other DNA sequences found in this sample. V gene TRBV30 combines with J gene TRBJ2-4; D is perhaps TRBD1 or TRBD2 (7 bases each). Germline loops: CDR1 GTSNPN, CDR2 SVGIG (reference sequence). The CDR3 sequence is 16 residues long. Trimming removed 0 bases from V and 13 bases from J, with 25 bases in between. The CDR3 region is CAWSVGLGTAGKTQYF. CDR3 DNA sequence: TGTGCCTGGAGTGTGGGCTTAGGGACAGCGGGAAAAACCCAGTACTTC.

This sequence joins TRBV28 and TRBJ1-5; 8 bases map to TRBD1. V was pared by 6 bases and J by 1 base, with 5 bases of the junction left unmatched. The CDR3 extends over 15 amino acids. Germline-derived CDR1 and CDR2 are MDHEN and SYDVKM. CDR3 sequence (DNA): TGTGCCAGCAGGCCCGGACAGGGAAGCAATCAGCCCCAGCATTTT. Its translation is CASRPGQGSNQPQHF.

The V call is TRBV2, the J call TRBJ1-1; D might be TRBD1 (5 bases). Germline V gene lookup returns CDR1 SNHLY and CDR2 FYNNEI. CDR3 length equals 14 residues. The germline V and J ends were trimmed by 6 bases and 1 base, with 12 bases remaining between them. The CDR3 loop is CASRNDRENTEAFF. Here the CDR3 DNA reads TGTGCCAGCAGGAACGACAGAGAGAACACTGAAGCTTTCTTT.

The rearrangement uses TRBV4-2 and TRBJ2-7; D might be TRBD1 (6 bases). Germline CDR1 reads LGHNA; CDR2 reads YNFKEQ. The germline V and J ends were trimmed by 6 bases and 6 bases, with 15 bases remaining between them. The CDR3 runs to 13 residues. In nucleotides, the CDR3 is TGTGCCAGCAGTCGGCTGGGGGCCAGCGAGCAGTACTTC. Its protein is CASSRLGASEQYF.

V and J are TRBV28 and TRBJ2-7; D not certain. Trimming left V 2 bases short and J 2 bases short, with 16 bases between. Looked up from germline, CDR1 is MDHEN and CDR2 is SYDVKM. The CDR3 has 16 amino acids. In DNA, the CDR3 is TGTGCCAGCAGTTTACTCGACCCGGGTGGGGCCTACGAGCAGTACTTC. Encoded protein: CASSLLDPGGAYEQYF.